Here is one T cell receptor (beta chain) with its context. What it binds is not known. MiXCR was run by TCRdb on the 5' RACE reads, yielding one entry per CDR3 protein. Among about 82,000 distinct CDR3 sequences listed, more than 10% were seen once. This entry belongs to a study of T-cell memory formation after mild COVID-19. Regarding the study as a whole: Cross-reactive memory apparently joined, as some responding clones appeared in pre-infection memory. Clones contracting across day 15 to 85 had a balanced CD4/CD8 profile; later expanding clones leaned CD4+.

Trimming shortened V by 3 bases and J by 5 bases, and 11 bases separated the two germline ends. The CDR3 loop spans 13 amino acids. Germline V gene lookup returns CDR1 SGHAT and CDR2 FQNNGV. The source of this sequence is an adult woman who had mild COVID-19 (a few samples of this study predate the infection). Cell type and time point are not known. The sample was PBMCs or a T cell subset sorted from them (not recorded which). The chain carries TRBV11-2 and TRBJ2-7; D unresolved. Here the CDR3 reads CASSFSPSHEQYF. CDR3 nucleotide sequence: TGTGCCAGCAGCTTTAGCCCCAGCCACGAGCAGTACTTC.